This T cell receptor (beta chain) is from a study of CD8 T cells in Susac syndrome. Study conclusions and caveats: The relatively small number of individuals in the TCR sequencing and HLA analysis was acknowledged by the study.

The multiple sclerosis controls, all treatment-naive patients, had relapsing-remitting disease that was stable or active. TEMRA cells underwent FACS enrichment and CD8+ and CD4+ T cells underwent negative isolation. There are 13 residues in the CDR3. The germline gives CDR1 MNHEY, CDR2 SVGAGI. V shed 6 bases and J shed 8 bases, with 16 bases lying between them. On this clonotype: Its antigen is not identified.

Random hexamers were used to reverse transcribe roughly 0.45 to 1 ug of RNA. It was immunoSEQ multiplex PCR that amplified TCR beta CDR3 across 54 Vbeta and 13 Jbeta. TCRdb called the immunoSEQ multiplex PCR reads again in MiXCR, with one record for every CDR3 protein. The sample has a few hundred thousand distinct CDR3 sequences; 90% to 95% are singletons. This receptor was identified in a human donor with multiple sclerosis. Material for sequencing was CD8+ T cells from PBMCs. This chain joins TRBV6-5 and TRBJ1-2; D gene ambiguous. This chain's CDR3 is CASSSVPVLGYTF. Written as DNA, the CDR3 is TGTGCCAGCAGCTCCGTCCCCGTACTAGGCTACACCTTC.